This T cell receptor (beta chain) was retrieved from a study of T-cell memory formation after mild COVID-19. Study-level points and caveats: Memory cells collected pre-infection included some clones that later responded, suggesting cross-reactive memory joined.

TCRdb analysed the 5' RACE reads with MiXCR anew, one entry per CDR3 protein. The sample includes over 55,000 distinct CDR3 sequences, 12% seen only once; the top ten take more than 20%. The V and J ends lost 6 bases and 5 bases respectively, with 17 bases between them. CDR1 KGHSH and CDR2 LQKENI come from the germline V gene. CDR3 length equals 14 residues. This clonotype was seen repeatedly, ten times or more. The antigen is undetermined. The chain joins TRBV18 to TRBJ2-7; D may be TRBD2 (6 bases). The source of this sequence is a man aged 18 to 35 who had mild COVID-19 (a few samples of this study predate the infection). Cell type and time point are not known. The source material was PBMCs or a T cell subset sorted from them (not recorded which). As DNA, the CDR3 is TGTGCCAGCTCCCCCACCGGGCGGGACCACGAGCAGTACTTC. Protein sequence: CASSPTGRDHEQYF. Filled out from reference TRBV18 and TRBJ2-7, the complete variable domain reads NAGVMQNPRHLVRRRGQEARLRCSPMKGHSHVYWYRQLPEEGLKFMVYLQKENIIDESGMPKERFSAEFPKEGPSILRIQQVVRGDSAAYFCASSPTGRDHEQYFGPGTRLTVT.